These 22 T cell receptor beta chains came from one sample sequenced in a study of blood T cell repertoires in COVID-19. The method was immunoSEQ multiplex PCR; TCRdb's version includes in-frame clones alone and lacks a portion of them. The table records about 75,000 clones, approximately 86% of them present only once. Sequencing was done on a sample of peripheral blood. These receptors were collected from a man at least 80 years old with COVID-19, enrolled during active disease.

The genes are TRBV24-1 and TRBJ2-2; unclear D gene. The CDR3 consists of 16 residues. Germline V gives CDR1 KGHDR, CDR2 SFDVKD. V was trimmed by 7 bases and J by 6 bases, leaving 20 bases between them. As DNA, the CDR3 is TGTGCCACCAGAGCAACGAACGAACTACAATCCGGGGAGCTGTTTTTT. Protein sequence: CATRATNELQSGELFF.

The rearrangement joins TRBV9 to TRBJ2-5, with 9 bases lining up with TRBD2. Germline trimming cut 0 bases from V and 5 bases from J; bases unmatched to any gene: 8. Germline CDR1 SGDLS, CDR2 YYNGEE. CDR3 length: 16 amino acids. The CDR3 bases are TGTGCCAGCAGCGTAGGGTGGCGGGGGGGCCAGGAGACCCAGTACTTC. Its protein product is CASSVGWRGGQETQYF.

V and J are TRBV5-8 and TRBJ1-5; TRBD1 aligns across 7 bases. Trimming cost V 4 bases and J 0 bases; bases outside gene matches: 10. CDR3 length: 17 residues. Per the germline V gene, CDR1 is SGHTS and CDR2 is YDEGEE. CDR3: CASSGVGQILSNQPQHF. For the CDR3, the DNA is TGTGCCAGCAGCGGAGTGGGACAGATTCTTAGCAATCAGCCCCAGCATTTT.

This sequence joins TRBV9 and TRBJ2-2; 9 nucleotides align to TRBD2. CDR3 size: 16 residues. V lost 0 bases and J lost 1; bases outside the gene matches: 1. CDR1 and CDR2 (germline): SGDLS, YYNGEE. Here the CDR3 reads CASSVEAGGNTGELFF. The CDR3 DNA sequence: TGTGCCAGCAGCGTAGAAGCGGGGGGGAACACCGGGGAGCTGTTTTTT.

The count of this clone is one. The chain recombines TRBV2 with TRBJ1-1, with 7 nucleotides matching TRBD1. Unmatched junction bases numbered 7, after V lost 2 bases and J lost 7 bases. CDR1 and CDR2 (germline): SNHLY, FYNNEI. CDR3 size: 14 residues. This CDR3 is CASSETGVSGEAFF. CDR3 sequence (DNA): TGTGCCAGCAGTGAAACAGGGGTTAGTGGTGAAGCTTTCTTT.

This rearrangement joins TRBV2 to TRBJ1-6; 7 positions match TRBD1. Germline CDR1 reads SNHLY; CDR2 reads FYNNEI. V lost 5 bases and J lost 13; bases outside the gene matches: 8. The CDR3 spans 13 residues. The CDR3 DNA is TGTGCCAGCAGTTCCAGGGGGGTTGATCCCCTCCACTTT. It is translated as CASSSRGVDPLHF.

The genes are TRBV18 and TRBJ2-7, with 7 nucleotides matching TRBD1. Germline V gene sequence: CDR1 KGHSH, CDR2 LQKENI. Unmatched junction bases numbered 7, after V lost 2 bases and J lost 3 bases. CDR3 size: 15 residues. The CDR3 sequence: CASSPETGTNYEQYF. The CDR3 nucleotides read TGTGCCAGCTCACCAGAGACAGGGACCAACTACGAGCAGTACTTC.

The chain couples TRBV7-6 to TRBJ2-1, with TRBD2 matching 11 bases. V trimming: 3 bases; J trimming: 5 bases; junction bases outside the gene matches: 6. This CDR3 is 16 amino acids long. Per germline, CDR1 SGHVS and CDR2 FNYEAQ. CDR3 bases: TGTGCCAGCAGCTTCGGTAGCGGGGGGGGAGACAATGAGCAGTTCTTC. Amino acid sequence: CASSFGSGGGDNEQFF. Full variable domain (missing parts from reference TRBV7-6 and TRBJ2-1): GAGVSQSPRYKVTKRGQDVALRCDPISGHVSLYWYRQALGQGPEFLTYFNYEAQQDKSGLPNDRFSAERPEGSISTLTIQRTEQRDSAMYRCASSFGSGGGDNEQFFGPGTRLTVL.

The chain is built from TRBV19 and TRBJ1-1; unclear D gene. V lost 7 bases, J lost 0 bases, and 12 bases lay in between. Per the germline V gene, CDR1 is LNHDA and CDR2 is SQIVND (reference sequence). The CDR3 covers 14 residues. The CDR3 bases are TGTGCCAGTACCCCAAGTTACATGAACACTGAAGCTTTCTTT. It specifies CASTPSYMNTEAFF.

The V gene is TRBV13, the J gene TRBJ2-7; 10 bases line up with TRBD2. The length of the CDR3 is 16 residues. From germline, CDR1 is PRHDT and CDR2 FYEKMQ (reference sequence). The ends lost 2 bases at V and 7 bases at J; junction bases unmatched: 11. The chain's CDR3 is CASSLRRRAGGLEQYF. The CDR3 nucleotides are TGTGCCAGCAGCTTAAGGCGGCGAGCGGGGGGGCTTGAGCAGTACTTC.

This chain uses TRBV5-6 with TRBJ1-2; 9 bases agree with TRBD1. The V gene end was trimmed by 4 bases and the J gene end by 5 bases; junction bases not matched to a gene: 6. Germline CDR1 is SGHDT and CDR2 is YYEEEE. The CDR3 is made up of 14 amino acids. Here the CDR3 DNA reads TGTGCCAGCAGCCTATTGGACAGGGGATATGGCTACACCTTC. Its protein product is CASSLLDRGYGYTF.

The chain is built from TRBV7-8 and TRBJ1-1; D possibly corresponds to TRBD1 (5 bases). This CDR3 has 19 amino acids. The germline V and J ends were trimmed by 1 base and 4 bases, with 25 bases remaining between them. Germline-derived CDR1 and CDR2 are SGHVS and FQNEAQ. CDR3 in DNA: TGTGCCAGCAGCTTAGAGGCGACAGTCTTTATCTCAGGGATCACTGAAGCTTTCTTT. This codes for CASSLEATVFISGITEAFF.

In its sample, this clone was seen a few times. The V call is TRBV10-3, the J call TRBJ2-1; 10 positions agree with TRBD2. The trim removed 6 bases at V and 5 bases at J, leaving 1 base unmatched. Germline values: CDR1 ENHRY, CDR2 SYGVKD. The CDR3 covers 13 residues. The CDR3, as DNA: TGTGCCATCAGCCTAGCGGGGGACAATGAGCAGTTCTTC. Encoded protein: CAISLAGDNEQFF.

V usage is TRBV19 and J usage is TRBJ1-6; D gene uncertain. The ends were cut back, 1 base at V and 4 bases at J, with 8 bases in the middle. The CDR3 length is 15 residues. CDR1 and CDR2 (germline): LNHDA, SQIVND (reference sequence). The CDR3 coding sequence is TGTGCCAGTAGTATAGTCCGGTCTTATAATTCACCCCTCCACTTT. This sequence encodes CASSIVRSYNSPLHF.

The chain is built from TRBV5-8 and TRBJ2-2; 7 bases match TRBD1. This CDR3 comprises 15 residues. Germline V lookup: CDR1 SGHTS, CDR2 YDEGEE. V gave up 4 bases and J gave up 7 bases; unmatched junction bases: 10. The CDR3 region is CASSKTGLSIGELFF. CDR3 coding DNA: TGTGCCAGCAGCAAGACAGGGCTCAGCATCGGGGAGCTGTTTTTT.

This chain uses TRBV4-1 with TRBJ2-1, with 11 bases identical to TRBD2. V lost 2 bases to trimming and J lost 6 bases; unmatched junction nucleotides: 6. The CDR3 has 16 amino acids. Germline loops: CDR1 MGHRA, CDR2 YSYEKL. CDR3 nucleotides: TGCGCCAGCAGCCAATATAGCGGGGGGGCCCTCAATGAGCAGTTCTTC. This sequence encodes CASSQYSGGALNEQFF.

The chain couples TRBV12-1 to TRBJ1-1; the table's D call of TRBD1 was not tested on the DNA. TRBV12-1 is a recognized pseudogene. The CDR3 sequence is 20 residues long. The CDR3 protein is CASSFKRTFGYRVGNTEAFF. The CDR3 bases are TGTGCCAGCAGCTTTAAGCGTACGTTTGGCTACAGGGTGGGGAACACTGAAGCTTTCTTT.

The V gene is TRBV18, the J gene TRBJ1-1, with 9 positions matching TRBD1. Germline loops: CDR1 KGHSH, CDR2 LQKENI. J gave up 11 bases and V 3 bases, and 4 bases lay outside the gene matches. The CDR3 has 12 residues. This chain's CDR3 is CASSPDRGGAFF. The CDR3 DNA reads TGTGCCAGCTCACCGGACAGGGGAGGGGCTTTCTTT.

The chain is built from TRBV5-6 and TRBJ1-2; 9 bases match TRBD1. Germline lookup yields CDR1 SGHDT and CDR2 YYEEEE. Trimming cost V 0 bases and J 8 bases; bases outside gene matches: 11. The CDR3 covers 16 residues. In nucleotides, the CDR3 is TGTGCCAGCAGCTTGGTTCTGGGGACAGGGAAAAACGGCTACACCTTC. This gives the protein CASSLVLGTGKNGYTF.

This chain joins TRBV27 and TRBJ2-5; TRBD1 aligns across 9 bases. V was pared by 6 bases and J by 5 bases, with 4 bases of the junction left unmatched. CDR1 is MNHEY, CDR2 SMNVEV, per germline (reference sequence). The CDR3 sequence is 13 residues long. Here the CDR3 DNA reads TGTGCCAGCAGCCTAGGACAGGGGGAGACCCAGTACTTC. Translation: CASSLGQGETQYF.

The gene calls are TRBV7-9 and TRBJ1-4; D possibly corresponds to TRBD1 (5 bases). Trimming took 2 bases from V and 8 from J, leaving 15 bases between them. The CDR3 loop spans 15 amino acids. Germline assignment: CDR1 SEHNR and CDR2 FQNEAQ (reference sequence). CDR3 sequence (DNA): TGTGCCAGCAGCTTAAACGTCAGGGTCAACGAAAAACTGTTTTTT. Translating it yields CASSLNVRVNEKLFF.

The chain carries TRBV12-3 or TRBV12-4 and TRBJ1-2, with D maybe TRBD1 (5 bases). This CDR3 has 11 residues. V lost 5 bases to trimming and J lost 5 bases, with 6 bases between them. DNA of the CDR3: TGTGCCAGCAGTCGGGGGTATGGCTACACCTTC. Amino acid sequence: CASSRGYGYTF.